These T cell receptor beta chains were read from a single sample in a study of blood T cell repertoires in COVID-19. Sequencing was performed with immunoSEQ multiplex PCR; in TCRdb, only in-frame clones are kept and a portion is missing. The data contain 45,000 to 65,000 clones, about 88% of them singletons. Input material: peripheral blood. These receptors were obtained from a human donor in a cohort sampled during active COVID-19. Each CDR3 is given with its conserved first and last residue. The order of the fields is CDR3 length, J gene, V gene, D gene, clone size, CDR3 protein, CDR3 DNA. D genes are given only for firm matches. Size is stated for part of the rows, as once, few or many counts, or as a class when the clone is expanded.

14,TRBJ2-1,TRBV27,.,.,CASSKDNPYNEQFF,TGTGCCAGCAGTAAGGACAATCCCTACAATGAGCAGTTCTTC
15,TRBJ2-1,TRBV5-1,.,.,CASSLRRESYNEQFF,TGCGCCAGCAGCTTGAGACGGGAAAGTTACAATGAGCAGTTCTTC
14,TRBJ2-2,TRBV16,TRBD1,.,CASSLQDRDGELFF,TGTGCCAGCAGCCTCCAAGACAGGGACGGGGAGCTGTTTTTT
14,TRBJ2-5,TRBV5-1,.,once,CASSPLLAQETQYF,TGCGCCAGCAGTCCTTTGCTAGCCCAAGAGACCCAGTACTTC
15,TRBJ2-7,TRBV19,TRBD1,.,CASRQEGQGSYEQYF,TGTGCCAGTCGCCAAGAAGGACAGGGAAGCTACGAGCAGTACTTC
13,TRBJ1-2,TRBV29-1,.,.,CSAERGNGFGYTF,TGCAGCGCCGAGCGGGGCAACGGATTTGGCTACACCTTC
15,TRBJ2-3,TRBV4-3,TRBD1,.,CASSQDEGGSDTQYF,TGCGCCAGCAGCCAAGATGAAGGGGGCTCAGATACGCAGTATTTT
17,TRBJ2-1,TRBV5-8,.,.,CASSLDVGGHSYNEQFF,TGTGCCAGCAGCTTGGACGTCGGGGGGCATTCCTACAATGAGCAGTTCTTC
15,TRBJ2-2,TRBV9,TRBD1,few,CASSVTGVVTGELFF,TGTGCCAGCAGCGTTACAGGGGTAGTCACCGGGGAGCTGTTTTTT
16,TRBJ2-2,TRBV9,.,.,CASSPQSAWGAGELFF,TGTGCCAGCAGCCCCCAAAGTGCGTGGGGGGCCGGGGAGCTGTTTTTT
15,TRBJ2-2,TRBV5-1,.,.,CASSFEGAVTGELFF,TGCGCCAGCAGCTTCGAAGGGGCCGTCACCGGGGAGCTGTTTTTT
16,TRBJ1-5,TRBV28,TRBD1,.,CASSRGQGEGNQPQHF,TGTGCCAGCAGTAGGGGACAGGGCGAGGGCAATCAGCCCCAGCATTTT
15,TRBJ1-3,TRBV4-1,.,.,CASSQPTGGGNTIYF,TGCGCCAGCAGCCAACCGACAGGAGGTGGAAACACCATATATTTT
15,TRBJ2-3,TRBV5-4,TRBD2,.,CASSSKREGLDTQYF,TGTGCCAGCAGCTCTAAGCGGGAGGGCCTAGATACGCAGTATTTT
16,TRBJ2-7,TRBV11-3,TRBD2,.,CASSTRTSGGAIEQYF,TGTGCCAGCAGCACAAGGACTAGCGGGGGGGCCATCGAGCAGTACTTC
13,TRBJ1-3,TRBV6-2/TRBV6-3,.,.,CASSFGTGNTIYF,TGTGCCAGCAGTTTCGGGACAGGAAACACCATATATTTT
16,TRBJ2-3,TRBV9,TRBD2,.,CASSVASGRWADTQYF,TGTGCCAGCAGCGTAGCTAGCGGGAGATGGGCAGATACGCAGTATTTT
17,TRBJ1-3,TRBV30,.,.,CAWSGPFTGSSGNTIYF,TGTGCCTGGAGTGGACCATTCACAGGGAGCTCTGGAAACACCATATATTTT
14,TRBJ1-4,TRBV6-5,.,.,CASSTGGSNEKLFF,TGTGCCAGCAGTACCGGGGGGTCTAATGAAAAACTGTTTTTT
17,TRBJ1-4,TRBV5-1,.,.,CASSLVSIVSGNEKLFF,TGCGCCAGCAGCTTGGTCTCGATTGTTTCAGGGAATGAAAAACTGTTTTTT
12,TRBJ2-7,TRBV6-2/TRBV6-3,.,once,CASSLTGREQYF,TGTGCCAGCAGTCTCACAGGGCGGGAGCAGTACTTC
11,TRBJ1-2,TRBV30,.,.,CAWSPVRGYTF,TGTGCCTGGAGCCCGGTTCGTGGCTACACCTTC
14,TRBJ1-5,TRBV24-1,.,.,CATSDLYGNQPQHF,TGTGCCACCAGTGATTTGTACGGGAATCAGCCCCAGCATTTT